This T cell receptor (beta chain) comes out of a study of cytomegalovirus exposure and HLA in healthy donors. As for the study in general: Previous work identified 95 million to 120 million unique TCR beta sequences from about 179 million T cells.

It was with 60 Vbeta and 13 Jbeta primers that the PCR ran. Sequencing was performed with immunoSEQ multiplex PCR; in TCRdb, only in-frame clones are kept and a portion is missing. The table includes 90,000 to 100,000 clones, 82% detected once. Broader study findings: One variant, a missense change in DCLRE1C, was linked in a later analysis to TCR beta V- and J-gene trimming.

From germline, CDR1 is SGHVS and CDR2 FNYEAQ. With 5 bases removed from V and 3 bases from J, the gap between germline ends came to 10 bases. CDR3 length: 13 amino acids. With respect to this clone: Its target is not known.

The J gene is TRBJ1-2, the V gene TRBV7-6, with D possibly matching TRBD1 (5 bases). What was sequenced was PBMCs. The TCR originated in a man between 50 and 59 years old in good health and CMV-seronegative. CDR3 sequence: CASSGGTDYGYTF. In DNA form, the CDR3 reads TGTGCCAGCAGCGGAGGGACCGACTATGGCTACACCTTC.